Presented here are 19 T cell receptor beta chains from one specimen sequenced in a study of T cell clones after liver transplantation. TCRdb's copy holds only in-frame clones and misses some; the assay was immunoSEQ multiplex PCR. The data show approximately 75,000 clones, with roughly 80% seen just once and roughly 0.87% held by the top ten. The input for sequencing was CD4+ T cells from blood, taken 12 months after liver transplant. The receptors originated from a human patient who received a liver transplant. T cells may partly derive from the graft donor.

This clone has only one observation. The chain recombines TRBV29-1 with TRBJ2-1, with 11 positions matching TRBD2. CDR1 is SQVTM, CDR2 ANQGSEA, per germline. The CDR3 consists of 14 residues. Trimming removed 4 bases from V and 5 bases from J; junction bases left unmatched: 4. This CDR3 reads CSVAASGRHNEQFF. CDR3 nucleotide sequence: TGCAGCGTTGCGGCTAGCGGGAGGCACAATGAGCAGTTCTTC.

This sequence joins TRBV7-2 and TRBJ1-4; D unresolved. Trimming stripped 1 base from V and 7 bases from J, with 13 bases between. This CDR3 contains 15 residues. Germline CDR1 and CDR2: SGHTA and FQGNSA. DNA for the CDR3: TGTGCCAGCAGCTTAGGAGGTCAGCCTGGTGAAAAACTGTTTTTT. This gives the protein CASSLGGQPGEKLFF.

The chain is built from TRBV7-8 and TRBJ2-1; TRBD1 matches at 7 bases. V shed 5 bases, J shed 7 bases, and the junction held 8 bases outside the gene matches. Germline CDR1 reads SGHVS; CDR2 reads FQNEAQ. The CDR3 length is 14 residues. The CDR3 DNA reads TGTGCCAGCAGCCCTCGGACAGGCGTGAATGAGCAGTTCTTC. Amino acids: CASSPRTGVNEQFF.

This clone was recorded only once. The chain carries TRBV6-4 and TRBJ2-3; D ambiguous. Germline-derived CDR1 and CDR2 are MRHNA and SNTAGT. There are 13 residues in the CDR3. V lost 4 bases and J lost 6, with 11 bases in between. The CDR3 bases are TGTGCCAGCAGTGTAGACCGCGCGGATACGCAGTATTTT. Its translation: CASSVDRADTQYF.

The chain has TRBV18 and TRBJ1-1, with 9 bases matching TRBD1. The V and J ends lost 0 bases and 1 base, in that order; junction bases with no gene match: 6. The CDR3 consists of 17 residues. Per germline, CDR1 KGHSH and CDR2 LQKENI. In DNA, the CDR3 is TGTGCCAGCTCACCACCTTCCGCGGACAGGGGGAACACTGAAGCTTTCTTT. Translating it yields CASSPPSADRGNTEAFF.

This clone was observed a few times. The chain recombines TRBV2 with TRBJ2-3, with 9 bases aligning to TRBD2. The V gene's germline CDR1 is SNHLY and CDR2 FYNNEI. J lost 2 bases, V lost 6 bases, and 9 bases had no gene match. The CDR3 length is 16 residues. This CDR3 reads CASRRLGGRATDTQYF. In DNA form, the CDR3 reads TGTGCCAGCAGGAGACTAGGCGGGAGGGCCACAGATACGCAGTATTTT. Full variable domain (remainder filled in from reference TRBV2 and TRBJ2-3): EPEVTQTPSHQVTQMGQEVILRCVPISNHLYFYWYRQILGQKVEFLVSFYNNEISEKSEIFDDQFSVERPDGSNFTLKIRSTKLEDSAMYFCASRRLGGRATDTQYFGPGTRLTVL.

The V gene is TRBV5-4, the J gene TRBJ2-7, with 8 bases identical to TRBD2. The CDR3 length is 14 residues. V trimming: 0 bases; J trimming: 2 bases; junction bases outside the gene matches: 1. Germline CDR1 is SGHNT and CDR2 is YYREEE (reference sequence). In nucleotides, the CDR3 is TGTGCCAGCAGCTTGGGAGCGGGGGCCTACGAGCAGTACTTC. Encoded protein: CASSLGAGAYEQYF. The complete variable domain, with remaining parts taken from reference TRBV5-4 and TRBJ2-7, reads ETGVTQSPTHLIKTRGQQVTLRCSSQSGHNTVSWYQQALGQGPQFIFQYYREEENGRGNFPPRFSGLQFPNYSSELNVNALELDDSALYLCASSLGAGAYEQYFGPGTRLTVT.

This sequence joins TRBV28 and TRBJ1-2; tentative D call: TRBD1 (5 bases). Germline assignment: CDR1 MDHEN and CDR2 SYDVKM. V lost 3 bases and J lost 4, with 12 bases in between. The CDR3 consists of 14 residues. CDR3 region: CASSLWDLRYGYTF. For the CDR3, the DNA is TGTGCCAGCAGTTTGTGGGACCTACGCTATGGCTACACCTTC.

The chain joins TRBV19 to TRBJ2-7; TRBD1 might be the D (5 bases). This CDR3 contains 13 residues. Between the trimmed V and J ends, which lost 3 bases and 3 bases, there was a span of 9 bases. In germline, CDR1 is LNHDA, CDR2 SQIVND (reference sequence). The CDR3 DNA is TGTGCCAGTAGTATCACGGACAACTACGAGCAGTACTTC. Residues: CASSITDNYEQYF.

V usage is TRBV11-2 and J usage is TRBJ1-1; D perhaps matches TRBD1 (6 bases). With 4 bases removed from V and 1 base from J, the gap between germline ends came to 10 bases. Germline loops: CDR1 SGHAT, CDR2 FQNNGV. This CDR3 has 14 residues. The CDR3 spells CASSSPRGNTEAFF. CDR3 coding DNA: TGTGCCAGCAGCTCCCCCAGGGGGAACACTGAAGCTTTCTTT.

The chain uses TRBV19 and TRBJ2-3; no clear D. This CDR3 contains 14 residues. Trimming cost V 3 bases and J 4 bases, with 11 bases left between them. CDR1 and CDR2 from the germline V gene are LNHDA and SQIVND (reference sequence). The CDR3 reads CASSIPPPADTQYF. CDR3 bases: TGTGCCAGTAGTATCCCCCCTCCGGCAGATACGCAGTATTTT.

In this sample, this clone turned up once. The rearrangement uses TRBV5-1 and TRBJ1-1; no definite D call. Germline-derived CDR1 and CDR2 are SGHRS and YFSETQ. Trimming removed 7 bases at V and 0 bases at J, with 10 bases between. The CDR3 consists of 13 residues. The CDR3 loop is CASGVSMNTEAFF. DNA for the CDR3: TGCGCCAGCGGGGTTAGCATGAACACTGAAGCTTTCTTT.

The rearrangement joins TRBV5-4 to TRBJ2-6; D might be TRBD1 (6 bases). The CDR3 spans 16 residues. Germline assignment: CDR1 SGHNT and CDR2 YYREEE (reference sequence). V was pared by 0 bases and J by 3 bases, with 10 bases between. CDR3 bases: TGTGCCAGCAGCTTGGCCCAAGGGGGTGGGGCCAACGTCCTGACTTTC. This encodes CASSLAQGGGANVLTF. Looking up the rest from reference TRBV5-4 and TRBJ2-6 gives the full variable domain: ETGVTQSPTHLIKTRGQQVTLRCSSQSGHNTVSWYQQALGQGPQFIFQYYREEENGRGNFPPRFSGLQFPNYSSELNVNALELDDSALYLCASSLAQGGGANVLTFGAGSRLTVL.

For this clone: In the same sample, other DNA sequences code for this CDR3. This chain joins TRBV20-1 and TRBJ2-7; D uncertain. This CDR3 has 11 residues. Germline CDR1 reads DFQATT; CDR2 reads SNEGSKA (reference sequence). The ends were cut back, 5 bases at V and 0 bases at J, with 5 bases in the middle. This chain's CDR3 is CSAPASYEQYF. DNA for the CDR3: TGCAGTGCTCCAGCCTCCTACGAGCAGTACTTC.

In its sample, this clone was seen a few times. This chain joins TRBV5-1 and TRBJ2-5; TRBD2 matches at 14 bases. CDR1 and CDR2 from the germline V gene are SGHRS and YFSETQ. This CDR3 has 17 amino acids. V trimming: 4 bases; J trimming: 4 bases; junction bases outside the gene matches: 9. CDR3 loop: CASSTSGLAGVTETQYF. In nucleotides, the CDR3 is TGCGCCAGCAGCACCTCGGGACTAGCGGGAGTTACAGAGACCCAGTACTTC. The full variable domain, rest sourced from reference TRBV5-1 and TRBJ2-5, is KAGVTQTPRYLIKTRGQQVTLSCSPISGHRSVSWYQQTPGQGLQFLFEYFSETQRNKGNFPGRFSGRQFSNSRSEMNVSTLELGDSALYLCASSTSGLAGVTETQYFGPGTRLLVL.

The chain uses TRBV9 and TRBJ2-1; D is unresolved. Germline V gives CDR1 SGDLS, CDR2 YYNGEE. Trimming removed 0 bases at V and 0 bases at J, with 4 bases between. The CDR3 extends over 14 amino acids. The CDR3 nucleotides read TGTGCCAGCAGCGTAGGCAGCTCCTACAATGAGCAGTTCTTC. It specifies CASSVGSSYNEQFF.

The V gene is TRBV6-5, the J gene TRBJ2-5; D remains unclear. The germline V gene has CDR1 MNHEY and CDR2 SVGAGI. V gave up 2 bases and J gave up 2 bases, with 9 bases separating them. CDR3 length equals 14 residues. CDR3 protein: CASSYDEFQETQYF. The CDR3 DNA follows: TGTGCCAGCAGTTACGATGAATTTCAAGAGACCCAGTACTTC.

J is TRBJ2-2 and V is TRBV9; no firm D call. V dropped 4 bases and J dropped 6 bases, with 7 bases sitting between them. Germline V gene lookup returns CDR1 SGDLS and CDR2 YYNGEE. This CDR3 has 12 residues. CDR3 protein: CASSPLAGELFF. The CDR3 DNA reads TGTGCCAGCAGCCCTCTCGCCGGGGAGCTGTTTTTT.

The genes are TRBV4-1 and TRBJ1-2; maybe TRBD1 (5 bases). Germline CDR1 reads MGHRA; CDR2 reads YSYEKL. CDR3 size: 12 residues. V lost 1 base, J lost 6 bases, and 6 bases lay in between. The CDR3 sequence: CASSQVGHGYTF. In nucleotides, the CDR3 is TGCGCCAGCAGCCAAGTGGGACATGGCTACACCTTC.